One and the same sample provided the 14 T cell receptor beta chains below, sequenced in a study of cytotoxic CD8 clonotypes in ibrutinib-treated CLL. Clones were sequenced by immunoSEQ multiplex PCR, and TCRdb holds only the in-frame ones, with some missing. The data show 250,000 to 350,000 clones, with more than 70% seen just once and about 6% held by the top ten. Sequenced here: PBMCs, sampled at disease progression, from a patient treated with ibrutinib. These receptors all come from a human donor with chronic lymphocytic leukemia.

V and J are TRBV11-2 and TRBJ2-7; D might be TRBD1 or TRBD2, each matching 5 bases. The V end lost 2 bases, the J end lost 4 bases, and 15 bases lay between the germline ends. Germline V gives CDR1 SGHAT, CDR2 FQNNGV. The CDR3 length is 15 residues. As DNA, the CDR3 is TGTGCCAGCAGCTTAAGTAGGGGAACGGGATACGAGCAGTACTTC. This sequence encodes CASSLSRGTGYEQYF.

The chain is built from TRBV5-1 and TRBJ1-5; 7 bases map to TRBD1. The V segment lost 4 bases and the J segment 6 bases; nucleotides outside the gene matches: 10. Germline loops: CDR1 SGHRS, CDR2 YFSETQ. This CDR3 is built from 15 residues. The CDR3 DNA reads as TGCGCCAGCAGCCCCAGGGGGGGGGAGGTTCAGCCCCAGCATTTT. Protein product: CASSPRGGEVQPQHF. Supplemented by reference TRBV5-1 and TRBJ1-5, the full variable domain reads KAGVTQTPRYLIKTRGQQVTLSCSPISGHRSVSWYQQTPGQGLQFLFEYFSETQRNKGNFPGRFSGRQFSNSRSEMNVSTLELGDSALYLCASSPRGGEVQPQHFGDGTRLSIL.

This sequence joins TRBV10-3 and TRBJ1-2, with D possibly being TRBD1 (5 bases). V was clipped by 2 bases and J by 2 bases, with 9 bases between them. In germline, CDR1 is ENHRY, CDR2 SYGVKD. The CDR3 spans 14 residues. The CDR3 loop reads CAISEGAGNYGYTF. DNA for the CDR3: TGTGCCATCAGTGAGGGGGCGGGCAACTATGGCTACACCTTC.

J is TRBJ2-5 and V is TRBV29-1, with a possible D match to TRBD1 (6 bases). Per the germline V gene, CDR1 is SQVTM and CDR2 is ANQGSEA. This CDR3 spans 11 amino acids. V dropped 8 bases and J dropped 5 bases, with 12 bases sitting between them. The CDR3 sequence: CSPNREETQYF. CDR3 in DNA: TGCAGCCCAAACAGGGAGGAGACCCAGTACTTC.

The genes are TRBV28 and TRBJ2-1; 9 positions match TRBD1. Trimming took 1 base from V and 5 from J; bases not matched to a gene: 12. Looked up from germline, CDR1 is MDHEN and CDR2 is SYDVKM. The CDR3 sequence is 18 residues long. The CDR3 DNA follows: TGTGCCAGCAGTTTATATTGGGATTGGAGACAGGGGGACAATGAGCAGTTCTTC. Translating it yields CASSLYWDWRQGDNEQFF.

Here the CDR3 reads CSVRQGGNTEAFF. Here the CDR3 DNA reads TGCAGCGTCAGACAGGGAGGGAACACTGAAGCTTTCTTT. J is TRBJ1-1 and V is TRBV29-1; 7 bases map to TRBD1. The trim removed 6 bases at V and 1 base at J, leaving 5 bases unmatched. This CDR3 region has 13 residues. CDR1 is SQVTM and CDR2 is ANQGSEA in the germline V gene. The full variable domain, with the rest looked up from reference TRBV29-1 and TRBJ1-1, is SAVISQKPSRDICQRGTSLTIQCQVDSQVTMMFWYRQQPGQSLTLIATANQGSEATYESGFVIDKFPISRPNLTFSTLTVSNMSPEDSSIYLCSVRQGGNTEAFFGQGTRLTVV.

V gene TRBV9 combines with J gene TRBJ2-1, with 7 bases matching TRBD2. Germline values: CDR1 SGDLS, CDR2 YYNGEE. V trimming: 4 bases; J trimming: 2 bases; junction bases outside the gene matches: 9. CDR3 length: 16 residues. The CDR3 region has the DNA TGTGCCAGCAGCCTCCGGTCCGGGACTACCTACAATGAGCAGTTCTTC. Protein: CASSLRSGTTYNEQFF.

The chain uses TRBV28 and TRBJ2-7; no reliable D call. The CDR3 totals 16 residues. CDR1 is MDHEN, CDR2 SYDVKM, per germline. The germline V and J ends were trimmed by 2 bases and 3 bases, with 17 bases remaining between them. The CDR3 DNA reads TGTGCCAGCAGTTTACCGTCCTGGGCACAGAGCTACGAGCAGTACTTC. Protein product: CASSLPSWAQSYEQYF.

The rearrangement joins TRBV23-1 to TRBJ2-7; the D call may be TRBD1 or TRBD2 (6 bases each). TRBV23-1 is noted as an ORF with a role that remains uncertain. Trimming left V 5 bases short and J 3 bases short, with 29 bases between. CDR3 size: 19 residues. The CDR3 loop reads CASSKQGPFSSGSYYEQYF. The CDR3 region has the DNA TGCGCCAGCAGTAAACAGGGCCCCTTCTCTTCCGGGAGTTACTACGAGCAGTACTTC.

The chain is built from TRBV7-6 and TRBJ2-5; D is unclear. The CDR3 sequence is 12 residues long. Germline V lookup: CDR1 SGHVS, CDR2 FNYEAQ. V was clipped by 0 bases and J by 5 bases, with 4 bases between them. The CDR3 DNA follows: TGTGCCAGCAGCTTAGCTGCGGAGACCCAGTACTTC. This codes for CASSLAAETQYF.

This rearrangement joins TRBV11-2 to TRBJ2-1, with D tentatively TRBD1 (6 bases). This CDR3 is built from 13 residues. The V end was cut by 0 bases, the J end by 7 bases, with 7 bases between. Germline V CDR1 and CDR2: SGHAT, FQNNGV. The CDR3 DNA sequence: TGTGCCAGCAGCTTAGACAGGGGTAATGAGCAGTTCTTC. It is translated as CASSLDRGNEQFF.

This rearrangement joins TRBV19 to TRBJ1-5; D call uncertain. The germline V gene has CDR1 LNHDA and CDR2 SQIVND (reference sequence). V lost 6 bases to trimming and J lost 3 bases, with 12 bases between them. This CDR3 contains 14 residues. Here the CDR3 reads CASRTAGSNQPQHF. CDR3 sequence (DNA): TGTGCCAGTAGGACCGCGGGGTCCAATCAGCCCCAGCATTTT.

The chain combines TRBV29-1 with TRBJ1-2; D might be TRBD1 (5 bases). V was cut by 7 bases and J by 1 base, with 13 bases left in between. The CDR3 has 13 amino acids. The germline gives CDR1 SQVTM, CDR2 ANQGSEA. The DNA for the CDR3 is TGCAGCGCAACAGGTGGGGATAACTATGGCTACACCTTC. This sequence encodes CSATGGDNYGYTF.

The rearrangement links TRBV27 to TRBJ2-2; no firm D call. Trimming took 4 bases from V and 4 from J, leaving 4 bases between them. Germline CDR1 and CDR2: MNHEY and SMNVEV (reference sequence). The CDR3 is 12 amino acids. CDR3: CASSSLTGELFF. In nucleotides, the CDR3 is TGTGCCAGCAGTTCTCTCACCGGGGAGCTGTTTTTT.